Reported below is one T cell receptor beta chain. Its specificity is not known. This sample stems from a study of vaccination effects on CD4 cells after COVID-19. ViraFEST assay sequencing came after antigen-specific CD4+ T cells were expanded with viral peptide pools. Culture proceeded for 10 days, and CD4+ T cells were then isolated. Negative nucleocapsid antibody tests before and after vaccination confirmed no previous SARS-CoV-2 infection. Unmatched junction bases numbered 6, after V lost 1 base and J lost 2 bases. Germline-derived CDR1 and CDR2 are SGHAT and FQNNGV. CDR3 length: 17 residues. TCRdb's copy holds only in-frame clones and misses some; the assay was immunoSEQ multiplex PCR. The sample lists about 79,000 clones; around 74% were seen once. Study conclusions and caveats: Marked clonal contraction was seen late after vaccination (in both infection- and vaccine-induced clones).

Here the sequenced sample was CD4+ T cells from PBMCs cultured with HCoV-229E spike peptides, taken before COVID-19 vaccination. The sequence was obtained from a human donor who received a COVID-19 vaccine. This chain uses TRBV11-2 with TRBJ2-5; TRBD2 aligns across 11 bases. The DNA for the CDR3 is TGTGCCAGCAGCTTAGTGCGGGCTAGCGGGGGGCAAGAGACCCAGTACTTC. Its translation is CASSLVRASGGQETQYF. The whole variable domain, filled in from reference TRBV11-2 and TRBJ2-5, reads EAGVAQSPRYKIIEKRQSVAFWCNPISGHATLYWYQQILGQGPKLLIQFQNNGVVDDSQLPKDRFSAERLKGVDSTLKIQPAKLEDSAVYLCASSLVRASGGQETQYFGPGTRLLVL.